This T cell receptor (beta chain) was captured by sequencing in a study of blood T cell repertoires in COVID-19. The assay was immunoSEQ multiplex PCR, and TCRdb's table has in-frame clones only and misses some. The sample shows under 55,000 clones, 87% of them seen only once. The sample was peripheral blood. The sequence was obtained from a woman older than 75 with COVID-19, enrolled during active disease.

CDR3: CSARAGEKLFF. CDR3 DNA sequence: TGCAGTGCTAGGGCAGGGGAAAAACTGTTTTTT. This sequence joins TRBV20-1 and TRBJ1-4; D possibly corresponds to TRBD1 (5 bases). The V end lost 3 bases, the J end lost 8 bases, and 7 bases lay between the germline ends. CDR1 is DFQATT and CDR2 is SNEGSKA in the germline V gene (reference sequence). This CDR3 has 11 residues.